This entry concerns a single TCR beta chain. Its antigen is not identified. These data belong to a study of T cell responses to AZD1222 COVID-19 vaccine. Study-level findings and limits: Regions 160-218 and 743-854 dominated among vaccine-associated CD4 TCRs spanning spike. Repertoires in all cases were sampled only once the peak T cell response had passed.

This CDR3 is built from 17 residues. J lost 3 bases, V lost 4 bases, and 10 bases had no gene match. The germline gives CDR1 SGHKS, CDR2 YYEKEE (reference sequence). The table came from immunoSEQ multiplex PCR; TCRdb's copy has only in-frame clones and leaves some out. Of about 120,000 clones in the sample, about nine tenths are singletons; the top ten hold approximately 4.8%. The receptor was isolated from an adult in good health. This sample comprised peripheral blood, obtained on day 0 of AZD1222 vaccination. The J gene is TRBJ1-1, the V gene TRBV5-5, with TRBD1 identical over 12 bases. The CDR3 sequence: CASSRGGQGARHTEAFF. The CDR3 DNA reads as TGTGCCAGCAGCAGGGGGGGACAGGGGGCGAGGCACACTGAAGCTTTCTTT.